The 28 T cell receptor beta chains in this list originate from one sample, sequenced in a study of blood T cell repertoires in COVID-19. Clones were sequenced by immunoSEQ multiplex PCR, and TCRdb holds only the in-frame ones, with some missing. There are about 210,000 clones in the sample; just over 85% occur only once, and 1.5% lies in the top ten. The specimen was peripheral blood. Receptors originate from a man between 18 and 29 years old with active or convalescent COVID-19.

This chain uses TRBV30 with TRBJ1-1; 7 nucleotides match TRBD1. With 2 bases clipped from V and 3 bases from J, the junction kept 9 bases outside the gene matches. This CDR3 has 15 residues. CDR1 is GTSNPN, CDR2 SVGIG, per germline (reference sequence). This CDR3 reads CAWSREGAQDTEAFF. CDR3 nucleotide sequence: TGTGCCTGGAGTCGCGAGGGGGCGCAGGACACTGAAGCTTTCTTT.

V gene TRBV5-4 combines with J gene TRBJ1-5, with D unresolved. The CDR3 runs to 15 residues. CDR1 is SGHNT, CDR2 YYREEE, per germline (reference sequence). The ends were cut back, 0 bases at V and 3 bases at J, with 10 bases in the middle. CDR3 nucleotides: TGTGCCAGCAGCTTGGTGCCGGGTCCCAATCAGCCCCAGCATTTT. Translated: CASSLVPGPNQPQHF.

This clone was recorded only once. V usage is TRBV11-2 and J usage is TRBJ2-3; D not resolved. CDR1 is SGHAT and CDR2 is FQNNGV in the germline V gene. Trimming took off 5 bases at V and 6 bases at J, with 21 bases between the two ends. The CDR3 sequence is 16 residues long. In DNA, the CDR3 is TGTGCCAGCAGCCAACCGGCAGTCACCTGGAGTGATACGCAGTATTTT. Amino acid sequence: CASSQPAVTWSDTQYF.

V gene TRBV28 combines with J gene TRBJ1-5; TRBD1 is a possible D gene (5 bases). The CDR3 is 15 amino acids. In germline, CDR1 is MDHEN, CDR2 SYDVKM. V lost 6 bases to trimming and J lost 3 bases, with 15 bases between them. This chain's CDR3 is CASSPGTTNNQPQHF. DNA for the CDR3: TGTGCCAGCAGCCCCGGGACTACGAACAATCAGCCCCAGCATTTT.

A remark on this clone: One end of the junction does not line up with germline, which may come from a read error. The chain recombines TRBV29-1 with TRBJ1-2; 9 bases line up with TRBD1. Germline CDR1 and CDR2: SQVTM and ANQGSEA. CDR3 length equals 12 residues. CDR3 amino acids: CSGAATGGAEVF. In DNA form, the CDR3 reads TGCAGCGGAGCCGCTACAGGGGGCGCGGAAGTCTTC.

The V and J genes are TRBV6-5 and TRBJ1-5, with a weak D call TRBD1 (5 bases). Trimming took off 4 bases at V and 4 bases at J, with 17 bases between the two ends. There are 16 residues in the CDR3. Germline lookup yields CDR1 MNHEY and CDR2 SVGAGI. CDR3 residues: CASSSIPGRGNQPQHF. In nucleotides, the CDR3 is TGTGCCAGCAGTTCTATCCCAGGGAGGGGAAATCAGCCCCAGCATTTT.

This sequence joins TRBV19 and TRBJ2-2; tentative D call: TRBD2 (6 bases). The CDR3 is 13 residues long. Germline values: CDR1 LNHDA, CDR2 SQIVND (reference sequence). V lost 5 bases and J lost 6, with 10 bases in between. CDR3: CASSGPGAGELFF. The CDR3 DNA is TGTGCCAGTAGTGGGCCGGGGGCCGGGGAGCTGTTTTTT.

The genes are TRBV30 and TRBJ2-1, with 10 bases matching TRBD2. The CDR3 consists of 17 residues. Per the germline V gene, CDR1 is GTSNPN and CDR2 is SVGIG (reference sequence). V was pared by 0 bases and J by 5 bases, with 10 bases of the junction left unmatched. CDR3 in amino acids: CAWSVLPSGRADNEQFF. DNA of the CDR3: TGTGCCTGGAGTGTACTTCCCAGCGGGAGGGCGGACAATGAGCAGTTCTTC. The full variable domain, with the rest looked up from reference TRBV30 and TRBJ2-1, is SQTIHQWPATLVQPVGSPLSLECTVEGTSNPNLYWYRQAAGRGLQLLFYSVGIGQISSEVPQNLSASRPQDRQFILSSKKLLLSDSGFYLCAWSVLPSGRADNEQFFGPGTRLTVL.

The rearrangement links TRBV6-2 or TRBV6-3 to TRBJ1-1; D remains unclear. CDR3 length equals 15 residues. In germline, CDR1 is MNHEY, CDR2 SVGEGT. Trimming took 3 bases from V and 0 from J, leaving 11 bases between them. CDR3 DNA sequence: TGTGCCAGCAGTTATTTTCCAGAAATGAACACTGAAGCTTTCTTT. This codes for CASSYFPEMNTEAFF.

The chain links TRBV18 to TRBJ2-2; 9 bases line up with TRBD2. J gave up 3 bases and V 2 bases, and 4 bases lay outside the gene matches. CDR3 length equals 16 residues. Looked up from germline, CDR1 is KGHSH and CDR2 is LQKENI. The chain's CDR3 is CASSPSRLADTGELFF. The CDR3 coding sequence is TGTGCCAGCTCACCAAGTCGACTAGCGGACACCGGGGAGCTGTTTTTT. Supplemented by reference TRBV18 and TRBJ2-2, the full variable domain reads NAGVMQNPRHLVRRRGQEARLRCSPMKGHSHVYWYRQLPEEGLKFMVYLQKENIIDESGMPKERFSAEFPKEGPSILRIQQVVRGDSAAYFCASSPSRLADTGELFFGEGSRLTVL.

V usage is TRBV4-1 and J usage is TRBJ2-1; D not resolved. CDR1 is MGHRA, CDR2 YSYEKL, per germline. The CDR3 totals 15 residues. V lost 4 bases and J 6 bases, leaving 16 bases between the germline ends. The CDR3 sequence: CASSPEFSVFNEQFF. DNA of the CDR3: TGCGCCAGCAGCCCTGAATTCTCGGTTTTCAATGAGCAGTTCTTC.

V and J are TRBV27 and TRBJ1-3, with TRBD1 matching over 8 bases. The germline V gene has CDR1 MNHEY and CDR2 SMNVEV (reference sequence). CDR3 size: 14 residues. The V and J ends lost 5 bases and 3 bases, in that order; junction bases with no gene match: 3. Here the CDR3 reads CASSPGTGGNTIYF. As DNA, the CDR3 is TGTGCCAGCAGTCCGGGGACAGGTGGAAACACCATATATTTT.

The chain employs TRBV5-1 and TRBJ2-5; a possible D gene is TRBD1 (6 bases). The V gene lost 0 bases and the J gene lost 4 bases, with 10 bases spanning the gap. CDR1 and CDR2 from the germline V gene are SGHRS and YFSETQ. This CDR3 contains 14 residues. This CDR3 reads CASSLVGGAETQYF. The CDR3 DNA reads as TGCGCCAGCAGCTTGGTAGGGGGAGCAGAGACCCAGTACTTC.

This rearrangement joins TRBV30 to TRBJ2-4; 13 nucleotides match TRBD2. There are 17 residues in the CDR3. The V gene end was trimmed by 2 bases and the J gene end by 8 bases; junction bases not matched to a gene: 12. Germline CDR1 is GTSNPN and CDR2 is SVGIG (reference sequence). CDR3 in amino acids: CAWSQPGLAGSQYIQYF. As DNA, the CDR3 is TGTGCCTGGAGTCAACCGGGACTAGCGGGAAGTCAGTACATTCAGTACTTC.

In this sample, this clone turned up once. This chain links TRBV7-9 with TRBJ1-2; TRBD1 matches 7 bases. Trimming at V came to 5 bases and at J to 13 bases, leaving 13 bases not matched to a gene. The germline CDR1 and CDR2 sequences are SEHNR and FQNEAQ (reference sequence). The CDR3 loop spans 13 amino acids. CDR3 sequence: CASSPLVEGGLTF. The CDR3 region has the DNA TGTGCCAGCAGCCCCCTCGTGGAAGGGGGCCTCACCTTC.

The CDR3: CASSWTGAAYGYTF. In DNA, the CDR3 is TGTGCCAGCAGCTGGACAGGGGCTGCCTATGGCTACACCTTC. The rearrangement joins TRBV5-5 to TRBJ1-2, with TRBD1 identical over 9 bases. The CDR3 consists of 14 residues. Trimming at V came to 3 bases and at J to 4 bases, leaving 4 bases not matched to a gene. Germline loops: CDR1 SGHKS, CDR2 YYEKEE (reference sequence).

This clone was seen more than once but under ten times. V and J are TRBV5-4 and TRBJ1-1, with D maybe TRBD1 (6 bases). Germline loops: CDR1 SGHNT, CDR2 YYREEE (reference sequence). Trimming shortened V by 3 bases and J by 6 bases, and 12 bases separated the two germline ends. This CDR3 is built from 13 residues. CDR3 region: CASSWEQGPEAFF. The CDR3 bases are TGTGCCAGCAGCTGGGAACAGGGACCTGAAGCTTTCTTT.

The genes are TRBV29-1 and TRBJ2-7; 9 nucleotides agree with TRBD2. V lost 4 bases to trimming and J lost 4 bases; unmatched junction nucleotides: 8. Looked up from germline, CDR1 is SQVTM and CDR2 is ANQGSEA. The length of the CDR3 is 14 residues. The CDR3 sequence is CSVVSREGPYEQYF. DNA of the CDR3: TGCAGCGTTGTTTCGCGGGAGGGCCCGTACGAGCAGTACTTC.

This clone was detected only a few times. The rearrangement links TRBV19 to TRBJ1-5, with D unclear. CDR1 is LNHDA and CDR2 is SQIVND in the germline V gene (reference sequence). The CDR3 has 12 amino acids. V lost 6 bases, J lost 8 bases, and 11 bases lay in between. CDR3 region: CASSPREEPQHF. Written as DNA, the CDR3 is TGTGCCAGTAGCCCCCGGGAGGAGCCCCAGCATTTT.

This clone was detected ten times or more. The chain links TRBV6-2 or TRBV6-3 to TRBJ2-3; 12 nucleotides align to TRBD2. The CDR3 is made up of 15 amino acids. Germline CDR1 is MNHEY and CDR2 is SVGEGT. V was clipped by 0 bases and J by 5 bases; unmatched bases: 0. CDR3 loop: CASSYSTSGGDTQYF. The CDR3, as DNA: TGTGCCAGCAGTTACTCGACTAGCGGGGGAGATACGCAGTATTTT.

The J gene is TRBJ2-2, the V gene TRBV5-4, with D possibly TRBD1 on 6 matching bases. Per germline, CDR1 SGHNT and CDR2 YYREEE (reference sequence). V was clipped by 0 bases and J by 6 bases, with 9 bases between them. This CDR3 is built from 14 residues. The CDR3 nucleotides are TGTGCCAGCAGCTTGGGACAGGTTCCCGGGGAGCTGTTTTTT. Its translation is CASSLGQVPGELFF. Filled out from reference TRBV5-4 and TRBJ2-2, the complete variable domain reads ETGVTQSPTHLIKTRGQQVTLRCSSQSGHNTVSWYQQALGQGPQFIFQYYREEENGRGNFPPRFSGLQFPNYSSELNVNALELDDSALYLCASSLGQVPGELFFGEGSRLTVL.

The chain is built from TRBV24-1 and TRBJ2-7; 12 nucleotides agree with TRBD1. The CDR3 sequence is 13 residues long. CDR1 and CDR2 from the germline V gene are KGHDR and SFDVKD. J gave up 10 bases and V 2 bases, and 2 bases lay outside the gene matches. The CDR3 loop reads CATSDWDRGLQYF. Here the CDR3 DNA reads TGTGCCACCAGTGATTGGGACAGGGGGCTTCAGTACTTC.

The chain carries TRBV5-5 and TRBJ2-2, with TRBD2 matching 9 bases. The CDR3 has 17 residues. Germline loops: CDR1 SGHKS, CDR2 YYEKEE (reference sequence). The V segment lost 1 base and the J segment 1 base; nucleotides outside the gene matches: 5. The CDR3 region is CASSLKRGALNTGELFF. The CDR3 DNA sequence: TGTGCCAGCAGCTTGAAGCGGGGGGCCTTGAACACCGGGGAGCTGTTTTTT.

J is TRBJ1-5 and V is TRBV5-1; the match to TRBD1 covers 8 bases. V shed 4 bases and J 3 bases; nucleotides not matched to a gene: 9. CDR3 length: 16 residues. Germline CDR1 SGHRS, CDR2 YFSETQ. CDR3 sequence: CASSTTGGPDNQPQHF. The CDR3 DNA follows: TGCGCCAGCAGCACCACAGGGGGACCTGACAATCAGCCCCAGCATTTT.

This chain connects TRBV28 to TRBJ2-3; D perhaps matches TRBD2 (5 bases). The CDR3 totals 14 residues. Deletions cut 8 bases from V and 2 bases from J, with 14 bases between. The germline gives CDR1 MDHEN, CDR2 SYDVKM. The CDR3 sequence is CASPPRGNTDTQYF. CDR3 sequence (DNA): TGTGCCAGCCCGCCCCGGGGTAACACAGATACGCAGTATTTT. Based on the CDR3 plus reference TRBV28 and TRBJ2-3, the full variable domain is DVKVTQSSRYLVKRTGEKVFLECVQDMDHENMFWYRQDPGLGLRLIYFSYDVKMKEKGDIPEGYSVSREKKERFSLILESASTNQTSMYLCASPPRGNTDTQYFGPGTRLTVL.

DNA for the CDR3: TGTGCCAGCAGCCAAAACTCAGGGGCAAATTCACCCCTCCACTTT. It encodes CASSQNSGANSPLHF. The V call is TRBV7-9, the J call TRBJ1-6, with a possible D match to TRBD1 (6 bases). This CDR3 comprises 15 residues. Germline loops: CDR1 SEHNR, CDR2 FQNEAQ (reference sequence). The V end lost 5 bases, the J end lost 7 bases, and 15 bases lay between the germline ends.

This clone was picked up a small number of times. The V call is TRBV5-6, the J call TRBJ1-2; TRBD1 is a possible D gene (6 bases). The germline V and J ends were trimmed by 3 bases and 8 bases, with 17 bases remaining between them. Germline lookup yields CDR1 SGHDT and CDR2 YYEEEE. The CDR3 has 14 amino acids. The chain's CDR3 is CASSWGSQGDGYTF. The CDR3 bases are TGTGCCAGCAGCTGGGGATCACAGGGAGACGGCTACACCTTC.

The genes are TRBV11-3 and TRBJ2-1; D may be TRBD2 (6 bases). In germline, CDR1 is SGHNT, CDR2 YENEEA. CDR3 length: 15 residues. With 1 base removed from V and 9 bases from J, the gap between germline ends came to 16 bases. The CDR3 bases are TGTGCCAGCAGCTTAGGCGGGGTCCCGATTTTTGAGCAGTTCTTC. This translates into CASSLGGVPIFEQFF. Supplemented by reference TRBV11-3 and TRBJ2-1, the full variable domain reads EAGVVQSPRYKIIEKKQPVAFWCNPISGHNTLYWYLQNLGQGPELLIRYENEEAVDDSQLPKDRFSAERLKGVDSTLKIQPAELGDSAVYLCASSLGGVPIFEQFFGPGTRLTVL.